The 16 T cell receptor beta chains given below trace back to one sample, sequenced in a study of cytomegalovirus exposure and HLA in healthy donors. It was with 60 Vbeta and 13 Jbeta primers that the PCR ran. The method was immunoSEQ multiplex PCR; TCRdb's version includes in-frame clones alone and lacks a portion of them. The sample lists 100,000 or so clones, roughly 80% occurring once. Sequencing was carried out using PBMCs. The receptor set was obtained from a man aged 25-40 years in good health and CMV-seropositive.

This chain uses TRBV27 with TRBJ2-7; 7 bases are a match to TRBD2. The CDR3 extends over 15 amino acids. V lost 1 base to trimming and J lost 0 bases; unmatched junction nucleotides: 3. The germline V gene encodes CDR1 MNHEY and CDR2 SMNVEV (reference sequence). The CDR3 coding sequence is TGTGCCAGCAGTTTATTGGGGGGGAGCTCCTACGAGCAGTACTTC. Translation: CASSLLGGSSYEQYF.

This CDR3 is CASSQDPGNGNTEAFF. The CDR3 coding sequence is TGCGCCAGCAGCCAAGATCCGGGGAATGGGAACACTGAAGCTTTCTTT. The chain has TRBV4-3 and TRBJ1-1; unclear D gene. CDR1 is LGHNA, CDR2 YSLEER, per germline. V lost 0 bases and J 1 base, leaving 12 bases between the germline ends. CDR3 size: 16 residues.

This chain links TRBV5-1 with TRBJ1-3; 7 bases agree with TRBD1. CDR3 length: 15 residues. The trim removed 7 bases at V and 2 bases at J, leaving 9 bases unmatched. Germline V gene data show CDR1 as SGHRS and CDR2 as YFSETQ. This CDR3 is CASGITGEAGNTIYF. CDR3 DNA: TGCGCCAGCGGCATCACAGGGGAAGCTGGAAACACCATATATTTT.

The chain has TRBV9 and TRBJ2-3, with a tentative D call TRBD1 (5 bases). CDR3 length equals 12 residues. V gave up 3 bases and J gave up 6 bases, with 8 bases separating them. Germline CDR1 is SGDLS and CDR2 is YYNGEE. In nucleotides, the CDR3 is TGTGCCAGCAGCGGGACAACGGATACGCAGTATTTT. This translates into CASSGTTDTQYF.

This clone was seen more than once but under ten times. The chain uses TRBV7-9 and TRBJ2-7; TRBD1 aligns across 10 bases. Losses at the gene ends were 5 bases for V and 3 bases for J; bases not matched to a gene: 7. The germline CDR1 and CDR2 sequences are SEHNR and FQNEAQ (reference sequence). The CDR3 covers 15 residues. The CDR3 reads CASSPGQGNFYEQYF. For the CDR3, the DNA is TGTGCCAGCAGCCCGGGACAGGGGAATTTCTACGAGCAGTACTTC.

This clone was seen once. The rearrangement links TRBV14 to TRBJ2-7; D is undetermined. This CDR3 comprises 13 residues. The V gene's germline CDR1 is SGHDN and CDR2 FVKESK. Trimming pared 0 bases from V and 7 bases from J, leaving 10 bases between. The chain's CDR3 is CASSQENWREQYF. CDR3 nucleotide sequence: TGTGCCAGCAGCCAAGAGAACTGGCGGGAGCAGTACTTC. Using reference TRBV14 and TRBJ2-7 for the parts outside the CDR3, the full variable domain is EAGVTQFPSHSVIEKGQTVTLRCDPISGHDNLYWYRRVMGKEIKFLLHFVKESKQDESGMPNNRFLAERTGGTYSTLKVQPAELEDSGVYFCASSQENWREQYFGPGTRLTVT.

The genes are TRBV5-1 and TRBJ2-1, with a tentative D call TRBD1 (6 bases). Germline CDR1 SGHRS, CDR2 YFSETQ. This CDR3 comprises 15 residues. V was clipped by 7 bases and J by 5 bases, with 19 bases between them. CDR3 bases: TGCGCCAGCGGTCAACAGGGAAAAGGGGACAATGAGCAGTTCTTC. Amino acid sequence: CASGQQGKGDNEQFF. Full variable domain (missing parts from reference TRBV5-1 and TRBJ2-1): KAGVTQTPRYLIKTRGQQVTLSCSPISGHRSVSWYQQTPGQGLQFLFEYFSETQRNKGNFPGRFSGRQFSNSRSEMNVSTLELGDSALYLCASGQQGKGDNEQFFGPGTRLTVL.

The table lists this clone with a count of one. The chain links TRBV19 to TRBJ1-2; 9 bases are a match to TRBD1. CDR3 length: 13 residues. Germline trimming cut 4 bases from V and 7 bases from J; bases unmatched to any gene: 4. Germline loops: CDR1 LNHDA, CDR2 SQIVND (reference sequence). Here the CDR3 reads CASSTTGGSGYTF. CDR3 DNA sequence: TGTGCCAGTAGTACCACAGGGGGCTCTGGCTACACCTTC.

This chain links TRBV4-2 with TRBJ1-2; D call uncertain. Germline lookup yields CDR1 LGHNA and CDR2 YNFKEQ. This CDR3 is 16 amino acids long. V lost 1 base to trimming and J lost 5 bases, with 17 bases between them. The CDR3 coding sequence is TGTGCCAGCAGCCAAGGGGCCCACAGCCGGGGATATGGCTACACCTTC. Its translation: CASSQGAHSRGYGYTF.

The chain combines TRBV19 with TRBJ2-1; D not resolved. Per the germline V gene, CDR1 is LNHDA and CDR2 is SQIVND (reference sequence). V dropped 0 bases and J dropped 6 bases, with 9 bases sitting between them. The CDR3 sequence is 14 residues long. The CDR3 region has the DNA TGTGCCAGTAGTATAGATCCCAGGTTCAATGAGCAGTTCTTC. As protein: CASSIDPRFNEQFF.

This clone has a handful of counts. CDR3 in amino acids: CASSQGRTGFYGYTF. CDR3 nucleotides: TGCGCCAGCAGCCAGGGGAGGACAGGGTTCTATGGCTACACCTTC. The chain carries TRBV4-1 and TRBJ1-2; 8 nucleotides align to TRBD1. This CDR3 is built from 15 residues. The junction had 7 bases not matched to a gene; V was cut back by 3 bases and J by 4 bases. Germline-derived CDR1 and CDR2 are MGHRA and YSYEKL.

The DNA of the CDR3 is TGCGCCAGCAGCCCGGGACAGGGGGATCAGCCCCAGCATTTT. This gives the protein CASSPGQGDQPQHF. This rearrangement joins TRBV4-3 to TRBJ1-5; 11 bases align to TRBD1. CDR1 is LGHNA, CDR2 YSLEER, per germline. The V and J ends lost 4 bases and 5 bases, in that order; junction bases with no gene match: 1. The CDR3 runs 14 residues.

V gene TRBV29-1 combines with J gene TRBJ2-7, with 13 positions matching TRBD2. V lost 7 bases and J lost 0; bases outside the gene matches: 9. The CDR3 totals 16 residues. Germline-derived CDR1 and CDR2 are SQVTM and ANQGSEA. Here the CDR3 reads CSAVGLAGQFSYEQYF. The CDR3 region has the DNA TGCAGCGCGGTGGGACTAGCGGGGCAGTTCTCCTACGAGCAGTACTTC.

The chain recombines TRBV5-5 with TRBJ1-1; TRBD1 might be the D (6 bases). The V and J ends lost 3 bases and 6 bases respectively, with 15 bases between them. Germline CDR1 is SGHKS and CDR2 is YYEKEE (reference sequence). The CDR3 covers 14 residues. The CDR3 DNA follows: TGTGCCAGCAGCTCCCGACAGGAGTACGCTGAAGCTTTCTTT. Translating gives CASSSRQEYAEAFF. Full variable domain (outside the CDR3, taken from reference TRBV5-5 and TRBJ1-1): DAGVTQSPTHLIKTRGQQVTLRCSPISGHKSVSWYQQVLGQGPQFIFQYYEKEERGRGNFPDRFSARQFPNYSSELNVNALLLGDSALYLCASSSRQEYAEAFFGQGTRLTVV.

The rearrangement links TRBV7-6 to TRBJ2-7, with 8 bases matching TRBD2. V lost 0 bases, J lost 7 bases, and 11 bases stayed unmatched. Germline V gene data show CDR1 as SGHVS and CDR2 as FNYEAQ. CDR3 length: 16 amino acids. The CDR3 region is CASSLAGRGGGREQYF. The CDR3 DNA reads TGTGCCAGCAGCTTAGCGGGCCGGGGGGGTGGTCGGGAGCAGTACTTC.

The chain employs TRBV11-2 and TRBJ2-7; 7 bases map to TRBD2. The CDR3 is made up of 17 amino acids. Trimming at V came to 5 bases and at J to 6 bases, leaving 19 bases not matched to a gene. Germline CDR1 is SGHAT and CDR2 is FQNNGV. The DNA for the CDR3 is TGTGCCAGCAGCCCCCCCCGGGCACCAGTGGGGGGGTCCGAGCAGTACTTC. Translation gives CASSPPRAPVGGSEQYF.